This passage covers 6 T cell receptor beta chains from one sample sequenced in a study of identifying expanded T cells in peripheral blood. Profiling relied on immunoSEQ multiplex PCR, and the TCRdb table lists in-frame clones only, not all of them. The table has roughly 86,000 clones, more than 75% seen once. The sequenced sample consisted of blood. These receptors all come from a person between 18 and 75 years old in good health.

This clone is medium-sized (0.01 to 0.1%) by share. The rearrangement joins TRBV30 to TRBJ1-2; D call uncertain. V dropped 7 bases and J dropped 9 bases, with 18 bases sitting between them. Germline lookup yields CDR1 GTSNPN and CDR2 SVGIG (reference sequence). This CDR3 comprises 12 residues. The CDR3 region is CASARKGSRYTF. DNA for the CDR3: TGTGCCTCGGCCCGAAAAGGGAGTCGCTACACCTTC.

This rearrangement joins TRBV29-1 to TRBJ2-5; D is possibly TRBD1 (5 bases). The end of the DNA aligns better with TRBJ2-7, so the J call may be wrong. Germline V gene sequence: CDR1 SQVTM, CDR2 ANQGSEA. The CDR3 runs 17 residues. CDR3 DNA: TGCAGCGTTGAAGTGTCCCTCGGACAAAGCACCTCCTACGAGCAGTACTTC. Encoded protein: CSVEVSLGQSTSYEQYF.

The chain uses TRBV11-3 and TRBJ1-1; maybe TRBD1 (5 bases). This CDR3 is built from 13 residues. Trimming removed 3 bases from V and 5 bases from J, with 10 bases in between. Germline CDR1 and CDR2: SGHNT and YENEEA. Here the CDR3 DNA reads TGTGCCAGCAGCTTGGTGGGGGGAACTGAAGCTTTCTTT. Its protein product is CASSLVGGTEAFF.

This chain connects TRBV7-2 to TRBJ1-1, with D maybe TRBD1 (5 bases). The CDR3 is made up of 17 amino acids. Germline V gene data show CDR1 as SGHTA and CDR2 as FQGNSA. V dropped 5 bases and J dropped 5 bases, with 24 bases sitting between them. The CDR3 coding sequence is TGTGCCAGCAGCGTACGGGGCACCCCGCTGAGTACGACTGAAGCTTTCTTT. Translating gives CASSVRGTPLSTTEAFF.

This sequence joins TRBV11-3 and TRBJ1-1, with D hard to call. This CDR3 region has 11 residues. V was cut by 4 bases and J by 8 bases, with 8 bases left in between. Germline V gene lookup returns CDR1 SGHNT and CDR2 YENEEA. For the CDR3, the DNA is TGTGCCAGCAGCTCACTAGGAGAAGCTTTCTTT. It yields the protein CASSSLGEAFF.

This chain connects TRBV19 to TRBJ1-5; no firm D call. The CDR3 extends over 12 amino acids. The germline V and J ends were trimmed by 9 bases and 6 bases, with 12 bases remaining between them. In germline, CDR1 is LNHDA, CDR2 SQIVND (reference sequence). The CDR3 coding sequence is TGTGCCAGCGCGGCAAGGGTTCAGCCCCAGCATTTT. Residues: CASAARVQPQHF.